This TCR beta chain was identified in a study of blood T cells in healthy people across ages. For the study at large: Researchers report that template switching captured about one barcoded beta molecule per two T cells.

CDR3 length: 15 residues. Trimming removed 0 bases at V and 8 bases at J, with 13 bases between. Germline lookup yields CDR1 MGHRA and CDR2 YSYEKL. Donors gave around 9.8 milliliters of peripheral blood apiece. A second PCR of about 7 to 12 cycles used a sample-barcoded 5' primer and a J-beta primer mix. Researchers report that a template-switch adaptor with 12 random nucleotides tagged each cDNA molecule. TCRdb re-called the 5' RACE reads with MiXCR, one entry per CDR3 protein. The sample shows about 1.5 million distinct CDR3 sequences, 35% to 45% of them seen only once. This clonotype turned up a few times.

Sequences were obtained from blood. The rearrangement joins TRBV4-1 to TRBJ1-4, with D possibly TRBD1 on 6 matching bases. This clonotype originated in a woman aged 18-29 years in good health. The CDR3, as DNA: TGCGCCAGCAGCCAAGACAACCAGGGGTGGGAAAAACTGTTTTTT. This encodes CASSQDNQGWEKLFF.